The source of this T cell receptor beta chain is a study of patients and donors after allogeneic stem cell transplantation (dated by TCRdb to the early 2020s). This clonotype has just a few counts. Its antigen target is currently unknown. Per-base quality was not reported, and no clone a single base away is much larger than it. The V end gives up 4 bases and the J end 4 bases, leaving 11 bases in the junction not matched to a gene. The CDR1 and CDR2 encoded by the germline V gene (reference sequence) are LGHDT and YNNKEL. The CDR3, cysteine through phenylalanine, is 16 amino acids long. CDR3 DNA is the only sequence kept; it has 48 bases, read in frame from the first base. Libraries were built with RT-PCR. The sequencing machine was a NextSeq 550. In-frame beta chains were kept once TCRdb had trimmed the public reads at Q25 with fastp and called clones with MiXCR. Duplicate CDR3 protein sequences are folded into a single record with the most common DNA and genes. The sample has 390,000 or so distinct CDR3 sequences on record, 16% of them singletons. The ten largest clonotypes hold roughly 7.2% of the sample.

Source material: blood, either unsorted or a sorted T cell fraction (not recorded which). Recombination connected TRBV3-1 to TRBJ2-5, with 8 bases matching TRBD2. The sequence was obtained from a human donor who was either an allogeneic HSCT recipient or a stem cell or donor lymphocyte infusion donor (not recorded which). It is not recorded whose cells these are; they may come from a transplant donor. In nucleotides, the sequence is TGTGCCAGCAGCCGGCGGCAAGCGGGAGTTTCAGAGACCCAGTACTTC. This codes for CASSRRQAGVSETQYF.